This TCR beta chain was captured by sequencing in a study of T cells after yellow fever vaccination (dated by TCRdb to about 2019). About the study as a whole: Libraries from fractions with low cell numbers were prepared with the SMART-Seq v4 Ultra Low Input RNA kit. To follow T-cell clones before and after both primary and booster YFV17D yellow fever vaccination, bulk TCR alpha and beta repertoires underwent longitudinal sequencing. The cohort comprised two healthy male donors, one aged 18 to 29 and one aged 30 to 40 years. Bulk PBMC replicates and cell subsets were isolated from blood drawn at multiple timepoints before and after both primary and secondary immunization. Study-wide conclusions, independent of this receptor: Computational filtering was required because FACS-sorted repertoires could contain abundant contaminating clonotypes from the bulk population. After the booster, most clones that had expanded after primary vaccination were detected again (over 95% of CD4 and around 88% of CD8), suggesting broad maintenance of memory. The study included only two donors, which limits how far the findings can be generalized. A small fraction of clonotypes showed up in both the CD4 and CD8 compartments, probably as a result of convergent recombination. Compared with the primary T-cell response, the secondary T-cell response was faster but weaker, reaching its peak on day 5 rather than on day 15.

Synthesis of TCR cDNA relied on 5'RACE template switching, a step that introduced a universal primer site along with unique molecular identifiers. cDNA synthesis was primed from both the TCR alpha and TCR beta constant segments. Library amplification involved two PCR steps, and the second step added sample barcodes and sequencing adapters. Sequencing of libraries was performed on Illumina HiSeq 2500 (2x100 bp) or NovaSeq (2x150 bp). Per the original workflow: Reads were demultiplexed and collapsed into UMI consensus sequences with MIGEC, and V(D)J alignment was performed with MiXCR. Clonotypes responding to the vaccine were identified with edgeR on replicate PBMC samples, with the criteria of FDR below 0.01 and a log2 fold change above 5 up to day 15. Bulk clonotypes were assigned CD4 or CD8 identity according to which sequenced CD4 or CD8 repertoire held them at higher abundance. TCRdb passed the public sequencing reads through fastp at Q25 and MiXCR, retaining productive beta sequences. Under each unique CDR3 protein, matching rows form one entry showing the most common genes and DNA. The V and J calls and clone size come from TCRdb's table, not from the authors' own analysis. The sample contains under 600,000 distinct CDR3 sequences, approximately 15% of them found a single time. The ten top clones hold over 13% of the sample.

The junction carries 21 bases between V and J, which are trimmed by 2 bases and 4 bases respectively. The germline V gene yields MNHEY for CDR1 and SVGEGT for CDR2. The CDR3 runs 18 amino acids, cysteine and phenylalanine included. Only the CDR3 DNA stays, 54 bases, in frame from base 1. This clonotype was seen a handful of times. Which antigen it targets is not known. No clone much larger than this one lies a single base away; base qualities are absent. In light of the paper, this sample's treatment or condition label describes: live attenuated yellow fever vaccine strain. At every blood-draw timepoint, two biological replicates of bulk PBMCs were collected. A standard Ficoll-Paque protocol was used to isolate PBMCs from peripheral blood. RNA was extracted with TriZol from bulk PBMCs, CD4 and CD8 fractions, and dextramer-positive and dextramer-negative fractions.

This sequence uses TRBV6-2 or TRBV6-3 and TRBJ1-5, and perhaps TRBD1 as D gene, on 6 matching bases. The clonotype originates from a man aged 30 to 39 who received the YFV17D yellow fever vaccine. The source was PBMCs, collected on the day of the yellow fever booster vaccination. The DNA sequence is TGTGCCAGCAGTTACCCCCCCATCCTCAGGGGTTCGAATCAGCCCCAGCATTTT. It encodes CASSYPPILRGSNQPQHF.